This T cell receptor (beta chain) was recovered during a study of cytomegalovirus exposure and HLA in healthy donors. At the level of the study: Findings of an earlier analysis included 117 million unique TCR beta sequences from 170 million or so T cells. Regarding the study as a whole: Cytomegalovirus-associated TCR beta chains were listed, numbering under 200.

60 Vbeta and 13 Jbeta primers were used in PCR. The data were produced by immunoSEQ multiplex PCR, yet TCRdb's version contains in-frame clones alone and is incomplete. The sample shows under 150,000 clones, about 84% of them seen only once. This clone was found once. Its antigen is as yet unknown. Germline values: CDR1 SEHNR, CDR2 FQNEAQ (reference sequence). The CDR3 is 16 amino acids. The V and J ends lost 5 bases and 3 bases, in that order; junction bases with no gene match: 6. The sequencing sample was made of PBMCs. The origin of this receptor is a woman between 35 and 50 years old in good health and CMV-seropositive. The chain has TRBV7-9 and TRBJ2-3, with TRBD2 matching 12 bases. The CDR3 DNA reads TGTGCCAGCAGCCCCCGACTAGCGGGAGTTACAGATACGCAGTATTTT. Encoded protein: CASSPRLAGVTDTQYF.